This T cell receptor beta chain was documented in a study of blood T cells in healthy people across ages (dated by TCRdb to the mid-2010s). At the level of the whole study: In model experiments, template switching captured about one uniquely barcoded TCR beta cDNA molecule for every two T cells. Using the same blood draw, the study looked at two additional independent replicas of 1 million unique cDNA reads for two donors, one aged 18 to 30 and the other aged 80 or older. To avoid experimental bias, donors of different ages were spread randomly across the sequencing lanes. To track age-related changes in TCR beta repertoire diversity, the study relied on deep sequencing normalized with unique cDNA molecular identifiers. The donors were divided into four age groups: young (average roughly 15 years), middle-aged (almost 40), aged (around 67) and long-lived (82).

Study-wide findings and limitations: Estimates of total diversity based on one million sequenced T cells were regarded as lower bounds and as underestimates. The long-lived group showed more naive CD4+ T cells, fewer expanded clones and increased TCR diversity than the aged group, suggesting age selection. Conclusive comparison of naive and antigen-experienced compartments was prevented by the profiling of bulk unsorted PBMCs. Because donor CMV infection status was unknown, age-related changes in expanded clonotypes were potentially confounded. Observed TCR beta diversity per million T cells fell roughly linearly with age, and a significant reduction was already apparent by age approximately 41. Observed TCR beta diversity correlated strongly with the percentage of naive T cells measured by flow cytometry.

From a lookup of the germline V gene, CDR1 and CDR2 are ENHRY and SYGVKD. V lost 11 bases and J lost 3 bases; the stretch between them is 17 bases long. The CDR3 measures 14 amino acids from cysteine to phenylalanine. The CDR3 DNA has 42 bases and is translated from base 1. With regard to this clonotype: Its recognized antigen is unknown. The sample holds no much larger clone one base away, and base qualities are not on file.

The 39 donors, aged roughly 6 to 90 years, were systemically healthy Caucasian individuals from Russia. Each donor gave roughly 11 milliliters of peripheral blood, drawn into EDTA-treated Vacutainer tubes. PBMCs were isolated by Ficoll-Paque density-gradient centrifugation, with at least 7 million obtained per sample. Total RNA, at least 6 micrograms per sample, was extracted from PBMCs with Trizol reagent. The percentages of naive CD45RAhigh/CD27high T cells were determined by flow cytometry on a PBMC aliquot from every donor. Libraries were prepared through 5' RACE. TCRdb names Illumina HiSeq 2500 as the instrument used. A second PCR of about 7 to 12 cycles was performed with a sample-barcoded 5' primer and a J-beta primer mix. A template-switch 5' adaptor carrying 12 random nucleotides introduced a unique molecular identifier onto each TCR beta cDNA molecule. Each sample yielded at least 2.5 million CDR3-containing paired-end reads. The Mint cDNA synthesis kit, primed by a TRBC-specific oligonucleotide, was used to synthesize first-strand cDNA from all RNA. Following uracil-DNA glycosylase treatment, a first 18-cycle PCR with universal primers M1SS and BC2_uni_R was performed on all cDNA. The published analysis was carried out like this. Each sample was normalized by randomly selecting 1 million high-quality reads, each carrying a distinct molecular identifier. Reads with shared molecular identifiers were discarded instead of being binned into consensus sequences. MiTCR, with a Q25 quality threshold and the strictest error-elimination algorithm, was used for CDR3 identification, clonotype clustering and error correction. Lower-bound total TCR beta diversity was estimated with a nonparametric unseen species model using Euler transformation. TCRdb reworked the public reads: Q25 trimming with fastp, MiXCR clone assembly, productive beta chains retained. Rows merge per CDR3 protein into single entries with the most common DNA and genes. For this entry, the V and J calls and clone size follow TCRdb and not the study's own pipeline. This sample lists roughly 800,000 distinct CDR3 sequences; 55% to 70% were detected once. Roughly 22% of the sample goes to the ten largest clones.

The source of this sequence is a man aged 25-45 years in good health. Source material: blood. In this chain, TRBV10-3 is recombined with TRBJ2-1; the D call could be TRBD1 or TRBD2, with each sharing 5 bases. The CDR3 has the sequence CAANGDPLYNEQFF. In nucleotide form, the sequence is TGTGCCGCTAACGGGGACCCCCTCTACAATGAGCAGTTCTTC.